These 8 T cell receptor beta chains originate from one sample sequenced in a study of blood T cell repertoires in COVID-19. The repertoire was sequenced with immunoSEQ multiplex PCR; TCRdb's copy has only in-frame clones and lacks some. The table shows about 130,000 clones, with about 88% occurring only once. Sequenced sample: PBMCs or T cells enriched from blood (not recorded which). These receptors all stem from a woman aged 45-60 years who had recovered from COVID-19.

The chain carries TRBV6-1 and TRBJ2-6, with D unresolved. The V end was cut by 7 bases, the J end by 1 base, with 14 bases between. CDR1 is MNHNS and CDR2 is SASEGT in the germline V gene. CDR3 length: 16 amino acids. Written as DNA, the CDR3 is TGTGCCAGCACTGCAGCTTTCTTATCTGGGGCCAACGTCCTGACTTTC. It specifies CASTAAFLSGANVLTF.

Written as DNA, the CDR3 is TGCGCCAGCAGCGTAACACAGGGGGCGTATGGCTACACCTTC. It codes for CASSVTQGAYGYTF. The V and J genes are TRBV5-1 and TRBJ1-2, with 9 bases identical to TRBD1. The J segment lost 5 bases and the V segment lost 4 bases, leaving 6 bases of the junction unmatched. Germline CDR1 and CDR2: SGHRS and YFSETQ. The CDR3 length is 14 residues.

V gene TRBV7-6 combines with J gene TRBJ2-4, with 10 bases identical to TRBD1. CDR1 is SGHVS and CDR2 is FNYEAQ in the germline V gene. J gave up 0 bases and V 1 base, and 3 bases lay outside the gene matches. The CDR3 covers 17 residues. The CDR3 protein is CASSLERDRGAKNIQYF. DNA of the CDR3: TGTGCCAGCAGCTTAGAACGGGACAGGGGAGCCAAAAACATTCAGTACTTC.

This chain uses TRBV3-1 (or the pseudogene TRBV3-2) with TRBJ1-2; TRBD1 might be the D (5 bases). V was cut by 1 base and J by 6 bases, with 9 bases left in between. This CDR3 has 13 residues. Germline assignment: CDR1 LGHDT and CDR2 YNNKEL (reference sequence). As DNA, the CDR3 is TGTGCCAGCAGCCAAGGGACAAGGGATGGCTACACCTTC. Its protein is CASSQGTRDGYTF.

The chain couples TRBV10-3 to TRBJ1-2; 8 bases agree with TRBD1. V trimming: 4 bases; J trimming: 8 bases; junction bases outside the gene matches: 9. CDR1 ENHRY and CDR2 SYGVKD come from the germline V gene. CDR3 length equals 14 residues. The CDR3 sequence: CAISVGQGGNGYTF. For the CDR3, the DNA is TGTGCCATCAGTGTCGGACAGGGCGGTAACGGCTACACCTTC.

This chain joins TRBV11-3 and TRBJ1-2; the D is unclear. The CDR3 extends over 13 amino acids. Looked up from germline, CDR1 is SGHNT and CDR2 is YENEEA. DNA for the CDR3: TGTGCAGTGGGCCCTTCTGACCCCTATGGCTACACCTTC. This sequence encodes CAVGPSDPYGYTF.

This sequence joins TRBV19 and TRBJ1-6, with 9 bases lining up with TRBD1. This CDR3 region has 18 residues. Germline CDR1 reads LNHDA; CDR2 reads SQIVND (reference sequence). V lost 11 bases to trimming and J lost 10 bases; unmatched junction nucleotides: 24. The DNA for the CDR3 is TGTGCCTCCCGGCCGGGACAGGGTCTTGTAGGGAGGGAGTCACCCCTCCACTTT. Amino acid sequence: CASRPGQGLVGRESPLHF.

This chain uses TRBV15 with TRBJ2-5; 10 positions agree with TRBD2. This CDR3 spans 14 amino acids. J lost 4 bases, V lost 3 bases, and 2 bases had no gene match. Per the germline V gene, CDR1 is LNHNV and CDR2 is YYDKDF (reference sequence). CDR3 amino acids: CATSRGTSAETQYF. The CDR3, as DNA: TGTGCCACCAGCAGGGGGACTAGCGCAGAGACCCAGTACTTC.